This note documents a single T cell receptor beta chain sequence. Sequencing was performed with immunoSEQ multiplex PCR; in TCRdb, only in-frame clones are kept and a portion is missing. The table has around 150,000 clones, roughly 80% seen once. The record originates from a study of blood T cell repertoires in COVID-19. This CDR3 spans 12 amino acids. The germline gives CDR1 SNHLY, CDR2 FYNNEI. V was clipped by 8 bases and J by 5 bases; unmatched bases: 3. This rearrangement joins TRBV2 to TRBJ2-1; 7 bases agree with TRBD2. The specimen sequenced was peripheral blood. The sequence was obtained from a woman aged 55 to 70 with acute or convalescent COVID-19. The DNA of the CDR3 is TGTGCCAGCGAGCGGGAAAACAATGAGCAGTTCTTC. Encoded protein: CASERENNEQFF.